This T cell receptor (beta chain) was identified during a study of vaccination effects on CD4 cells after COVID-19. The overall study: Post-vaccine sampling took place a median of 72 days after the second dose.

Generated by immunoSEQ multiplex PCR, the TCRdb table keeps only in-frame clones and is missing some. Found here are 40,000 to 45,000 clones, 55% to 80% of them singletons; the top ten hold roughly 8.4%. By share, this clone counts as medium-sized. Its antigen is not known. The CDR3 is made up of 14 amino acids. V was clipped by 1 base and J by 4 bases, with 10 bases between them. CDR1 is MNHEY, CDR2 SVGAGI, per germline. Once cultured for roughly nine days, the cells underwent separation to obtain CD4+ T cells. Each participant received a vaccine that was either BNT162b2 or mRNA-1273, given as two doses.

This specimen was CD4+ T cells from PBMCs cultured without peptide, taken after COVID-19 vaccination. The sequence was obtained from a human donor who received a COVID-19 vaccine. The chain links TRBV6-5 to TRBJ1-2, with a possible D match to TRBD1 (6 bases). CDR3 DNA sequence: TGTGCCAGCAGTTACTTGCGGACAGCCTATGGCTACACCTTC. Its protein product is CASSYLRTAYGYTF.